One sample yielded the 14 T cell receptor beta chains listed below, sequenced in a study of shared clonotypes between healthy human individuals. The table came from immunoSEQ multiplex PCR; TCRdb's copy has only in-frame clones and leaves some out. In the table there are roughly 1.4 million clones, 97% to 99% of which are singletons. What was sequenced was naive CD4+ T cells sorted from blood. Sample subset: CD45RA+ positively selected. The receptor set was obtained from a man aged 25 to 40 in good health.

The CDR3 DNA sequence: TGTGCCAGCAGCGTAGGCAGGAGGAACACCGGGGAGCTGTTTTTT. Translated, it gives CASSVGRRNTGELFF. V and J are TRBV9 and TRBJ2-2; D is undetermined. The germline V gene has CDR1 SGDLS and CDR2 YYNGEE. Deletions cut 0 bases from V and 1 base from J, with 7 bases between. This CDR3 region has 15 residues.

The CDR3 bases are TGCGCCAGCAGCCTATGGAGACAGGGAAGTATCGCAGATACGCAGTATTTT. Translation: CASSLWRQGSIADTQYF. The rearrangement uses TRBV5-1 and TRBJ2-3; 7 nucleotides line up with TRBD1. V lost 4 bases to trimming and J lost 4 bases; unmatched junction nucleotides: 15. Per the germline V gene, CDR1 is SGHRS and CDR2 is YFSETQ. This CDR3 contains 17 residues.

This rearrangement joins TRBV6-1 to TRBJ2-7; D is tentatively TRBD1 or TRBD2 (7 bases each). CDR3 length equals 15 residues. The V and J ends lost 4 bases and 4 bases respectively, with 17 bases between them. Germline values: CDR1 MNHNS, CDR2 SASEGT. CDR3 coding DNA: TGTGCCAGCAGTGGCTACAGGGGAGGGCGGTACGAGCAGTACTTC. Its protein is CASSGYRGGRYEQYF.

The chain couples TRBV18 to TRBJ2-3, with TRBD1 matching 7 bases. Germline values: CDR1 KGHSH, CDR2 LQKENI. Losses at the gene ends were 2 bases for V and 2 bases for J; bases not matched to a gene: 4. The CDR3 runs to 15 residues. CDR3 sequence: CASSPSGQDTDTQYF. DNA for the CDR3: TGTGCCAGCTCACCAAGTGGACAGGACACAGATACGCAGTATTTT. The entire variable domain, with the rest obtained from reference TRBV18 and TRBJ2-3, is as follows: NAGVMQNPRHLVRRRGQEARLRCSPMKGHSHVYWYRQLPEEGLKFMVYLQKENIIDESGMPKERFSAEFPKEGPSILRIQQVVRGDSAAYFCASSPSGQDTDTQYFGPGTRLTVL.

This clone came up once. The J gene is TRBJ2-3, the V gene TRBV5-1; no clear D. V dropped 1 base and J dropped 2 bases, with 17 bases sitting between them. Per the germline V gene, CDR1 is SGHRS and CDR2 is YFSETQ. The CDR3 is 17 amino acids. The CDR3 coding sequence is TGCGCCAGCAGCTTGATTGGGGAACCAAAGTACACAGATACGCAGTATTTT. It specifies CASSLIGEPKYTDTQYF.

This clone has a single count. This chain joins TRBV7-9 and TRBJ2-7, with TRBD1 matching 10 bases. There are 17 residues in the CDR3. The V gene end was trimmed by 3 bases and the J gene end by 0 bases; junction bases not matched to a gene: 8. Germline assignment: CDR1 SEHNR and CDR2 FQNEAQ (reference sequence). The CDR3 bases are TGTGCCAGCAGCTTGGGGGCCGGGACAGGGGACTCCTACGAGCAGTACTTC. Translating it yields CASSLGAGTGDSYEQYF.

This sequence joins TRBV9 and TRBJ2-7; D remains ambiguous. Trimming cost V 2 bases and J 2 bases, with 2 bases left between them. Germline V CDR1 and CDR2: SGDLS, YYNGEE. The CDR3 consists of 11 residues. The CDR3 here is CASSVTYEQYF. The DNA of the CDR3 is TGTGCCAGCAGCGTTACCTACGAGCAGTACTTC.

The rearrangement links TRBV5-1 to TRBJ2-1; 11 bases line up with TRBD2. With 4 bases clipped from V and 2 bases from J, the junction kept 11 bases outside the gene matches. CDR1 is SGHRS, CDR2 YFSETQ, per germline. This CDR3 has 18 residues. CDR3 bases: TGCGCCAGCAGCCTGACTCCCGGGACTAGCGGCCCCTACAATGAGCAGTTCTTC. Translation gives CASSLTPGTSGPYNEQFF. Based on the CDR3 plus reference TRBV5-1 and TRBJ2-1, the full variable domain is KAGVTQTPRYLIKTRGQQVTLSCSPISGHRSVSWYQQTPGQGLQFLFEYFSETQRNKGNFPGRFSGRQFSNSRSEMNVSTLELGDSALYLCASSLTPGTSGPYNEQFFGPGTRLTVL.

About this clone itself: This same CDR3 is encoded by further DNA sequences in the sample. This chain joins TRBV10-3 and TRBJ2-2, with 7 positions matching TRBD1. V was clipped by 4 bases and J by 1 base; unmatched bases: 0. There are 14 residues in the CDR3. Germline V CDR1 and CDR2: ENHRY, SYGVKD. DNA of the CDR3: TGTGCCATCAGTGGGACAGGGAACACCGGGGAGCTGTTTTTT. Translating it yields CAISGTGNTGELFF.

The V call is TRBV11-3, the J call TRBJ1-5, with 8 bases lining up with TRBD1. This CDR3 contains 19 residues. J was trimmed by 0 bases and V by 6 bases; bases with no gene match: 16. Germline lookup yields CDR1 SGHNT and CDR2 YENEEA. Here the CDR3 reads CASSKARDRFPYSNQPQHF. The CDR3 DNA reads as TGTGCCAGCAGTAAAGCACGGGACAGGTTCCCGTATAGCAATCAGCCCCAGCATTTT.

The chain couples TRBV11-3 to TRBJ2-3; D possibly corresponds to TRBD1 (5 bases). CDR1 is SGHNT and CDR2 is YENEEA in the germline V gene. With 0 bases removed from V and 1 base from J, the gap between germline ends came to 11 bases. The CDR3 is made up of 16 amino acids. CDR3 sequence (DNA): TGTGCCAGCAGCTTAGATCGCCAGGGCCGCACAGATACGCAGTATTTT. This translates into CASSLDRQGRTDTQYF. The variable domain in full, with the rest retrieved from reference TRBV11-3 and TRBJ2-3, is EAGVVQSPRYKIIEKKQPVAFWCNPISGHNTLYWYLQNLGQGPELLIRYENEEAVDDSQLPKDRFSAERLKGVDSTLKIQPAELGDSAVYLCASSLDRQGRTDTQYFGPGTRLTVL.

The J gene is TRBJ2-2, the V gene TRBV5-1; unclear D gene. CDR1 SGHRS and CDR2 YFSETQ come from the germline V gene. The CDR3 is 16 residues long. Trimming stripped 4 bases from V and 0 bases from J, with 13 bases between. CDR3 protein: CASSLMRATNTGELFF. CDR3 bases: TGCGCCAGCAGCCTCATGAGAGCCACGAACACCGGGGAGCTGTTTTTT.

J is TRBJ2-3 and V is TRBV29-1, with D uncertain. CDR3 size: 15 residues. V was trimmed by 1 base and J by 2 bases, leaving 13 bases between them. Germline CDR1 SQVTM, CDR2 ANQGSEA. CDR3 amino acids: CSVEVLSTYTDTQYF. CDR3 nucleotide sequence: TGCAGCGTTGAAGTTCTCTCGACTTACACAGATACGCAGTATTTT.

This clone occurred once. DNA for the CDR3: TGTGCCAGCAGTTTAAGGAGGGGTAGCACTAATGAAAAACTGTTTTTT. It is translated as CASSLRRGSTNEKLFF. The chain combines TRBV28 with TRBJ1-4; TRBD1 might be the D (5 bases). Trimming cost V 2 bases and J 2 bases, with 12 bases left between them. Germline-derived CDR1 and CDR2 are MDHEN and SYDVKM. The CDR3 totals 16 residues. The complete variable domain, with remaining parts taken from reference TRBV28 and TRBJ1-4, reads DVKVTQSSRYLVKRTGEKVFLECVQDMDHENMFWYRQDPGLGLRLIYFSYDVKMKEKGDIPEGYSVSREKKERFSLILESASTNQTSMYLCASSLRRGSTNEKLFFGSGTQLSVL.